This T cell receptor beta chain originates from a study of T cell repertoires in cytomegalovirus infection (dated by TCRdb to the late 2010s). Regarding the complete study: The HLA type of each donor mattered for the analysis, because public TCR beta signatures pointed to carriage of CMV infection along with the matching HLA type.

Sequencing relied on an Illumina HiSeq 1500. TCRdb trimmed public reads at Q25 via fastp, called clones via MiXCR and kept in-frame beta chains. A single entry per CDR3 protein holds the most common genes and DNA from its merged rows. This sample gives about 260,000 distinct CDR3 sequences in total; around 13% of them show up just once. The top ten constitute around 9% of the sample. With regard to this clonotype: This receptor's antigen is unknown. Base qualities are not provided; no much larger clone lies one nucleotide away.

General conclusions and limits of the study: In both this cohort and an independent roughly 400-donor cohort, the cumulative frequency of public TCR beta family members distinguished carriers of CMV infection plus the relevant HLA type. The ex vivo response was dominated by HLA-C-restricted CMV-specific TCR beta clonotypes, which also provided the single most frequent clonotype in two of eight donors.

Sample: PBMCs. This clonotype was sampled from a human donor in good health (CMV status not recorded). Some clones in this sample may be carry-over from other donors' samples.

The CDR3 region reads CATTETGGGEQYF. The sequenced DNA: TGTGCCACCACCGAGACAGGGGGCGGCGAGCAGTACTTC. The chain is assembled from TRBV10-3 and TRBJ2-7; 10 bases in the middle match TRBD1. After removal of 10 bases from V and 6 bases from J, the junction retains 9 bases not matched to a gene. Its CDR3 holds 13 amino acids, cysteine through phenylalanine. Only the CDR3 DNA is retained, 39 bases long and in frame from the first base. CDR1 and CDR2 are read off the germline V gene as ENHRY and SYGVKD.